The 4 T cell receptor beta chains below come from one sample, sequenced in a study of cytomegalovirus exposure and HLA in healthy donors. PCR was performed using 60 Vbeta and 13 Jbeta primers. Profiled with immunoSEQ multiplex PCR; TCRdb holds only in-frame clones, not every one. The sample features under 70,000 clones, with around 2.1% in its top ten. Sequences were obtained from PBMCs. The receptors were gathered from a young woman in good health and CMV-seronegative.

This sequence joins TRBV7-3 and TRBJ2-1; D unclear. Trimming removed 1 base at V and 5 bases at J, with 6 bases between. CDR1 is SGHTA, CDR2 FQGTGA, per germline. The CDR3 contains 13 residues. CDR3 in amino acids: CASSLNEDNEQFF. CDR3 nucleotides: TGTGCCAGCAGCTTAAACGAGGACAATGAGCAGTTCTTC.

The CDR3 nucleotides are TGCGCCAGCAGCTTACAGGGTTCAGATACGCAGTATTTT. Its translation is CASSLQGSDTQYF. The J gene is TRBJ2-3, the V gene TRBV5-1; D is possibly TRBD1 (6 bases). The CDR3 has 13 residues. Germline-derived CDR1 and CDR2 are SGHRS and YFSETQ. V dropped 2 bases and J dropped 4 bases, with 8 bases sitting between them.

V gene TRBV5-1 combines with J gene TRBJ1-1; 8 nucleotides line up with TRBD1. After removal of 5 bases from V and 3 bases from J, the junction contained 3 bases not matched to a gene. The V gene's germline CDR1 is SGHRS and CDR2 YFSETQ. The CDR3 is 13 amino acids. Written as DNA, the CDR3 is TGCGCCAGCAGACCGACAGGGGACACTGAAGCTTTCTTT. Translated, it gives CASRPTGDTEAFF.

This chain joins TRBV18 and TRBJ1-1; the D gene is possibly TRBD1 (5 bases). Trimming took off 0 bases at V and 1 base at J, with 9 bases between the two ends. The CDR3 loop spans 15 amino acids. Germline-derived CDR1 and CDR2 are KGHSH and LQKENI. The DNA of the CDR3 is TGTGCCAGCTCACCACCGGGAGGACAGAACACTGAAGCTTTCTTT. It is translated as CASSPPGGQNTEAFF.